The present T cell receptor beta chain was sequenced within a study of CD8 T cells in ankylosing spondylitis. TCRdb passed the 5' RACE reads through MiXCR, listing each CDR3 protein once. The sample lists 150,000 to 200,000 distinct CDR3 sequences, about 20% occurring once. Germline CDR1 DFQATT, CDR2 SNEGSKA (reference sequence). V was clipped by 0 bases and J by 4 bases, with 9 bases between them. This CDR3 is 13 amino acids long. This clonotype was counted a few times. No antigen is known for it. Findings and caveats of the study: CD8+ by phenotype, disease-linked clones were relatively rare in peripheral blood.

The chain carries TRBV20-1 and TRBJ1-1, with D unclear. Specimen: blood, either unsorted or a sorted T cell fraction (not recorded which). The origin of this receptor is a male donor aged 5-30 years with ankylosing spondylitis or in good health (not recorded which). The CDR3 DNA reads TGCAGTGCTAGAGATCTTGGGATCACTGAAGCTTTCTTT. Encoded protein: CSARDLGITEAFF.